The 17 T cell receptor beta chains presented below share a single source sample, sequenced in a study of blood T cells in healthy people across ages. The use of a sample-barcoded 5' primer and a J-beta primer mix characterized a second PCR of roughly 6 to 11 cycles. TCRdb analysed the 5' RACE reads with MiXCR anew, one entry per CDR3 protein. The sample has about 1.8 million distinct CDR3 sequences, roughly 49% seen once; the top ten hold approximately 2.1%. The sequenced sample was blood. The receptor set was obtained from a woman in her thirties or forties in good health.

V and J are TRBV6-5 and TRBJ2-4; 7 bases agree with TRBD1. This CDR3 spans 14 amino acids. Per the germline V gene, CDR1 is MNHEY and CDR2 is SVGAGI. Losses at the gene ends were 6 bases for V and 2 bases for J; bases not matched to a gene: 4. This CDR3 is CASRTGISKNIQYF. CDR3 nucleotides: TGTGCCAGCAGGACAGGGATCTCCAAAAACATTCAGTACTTC.

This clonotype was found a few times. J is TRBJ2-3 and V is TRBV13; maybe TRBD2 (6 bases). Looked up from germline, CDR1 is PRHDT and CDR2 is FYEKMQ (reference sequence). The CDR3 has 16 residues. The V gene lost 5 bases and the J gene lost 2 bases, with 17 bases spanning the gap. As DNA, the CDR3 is TGTGCCAGCAGCGCGGGACTGGGGGTTATCACAGATACGCAGTATTTT. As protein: CASSAGLGVITDTQYF. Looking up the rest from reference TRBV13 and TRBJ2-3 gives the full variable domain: AAGVIQSPRHLIKEKRETATLKCYPIPRHDTVYWYQQGPGQDPQFLISFYEKMQSDKGSIPDRFSAQQFSDYHSELNMSSLELGDSALYFCASSAGLGVITDTQYFGPGTRLTVL.

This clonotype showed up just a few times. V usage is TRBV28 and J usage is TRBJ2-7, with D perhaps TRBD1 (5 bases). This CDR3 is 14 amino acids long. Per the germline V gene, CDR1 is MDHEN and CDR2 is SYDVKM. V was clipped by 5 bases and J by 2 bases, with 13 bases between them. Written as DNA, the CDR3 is TGTGCCAGCAGTAGGCAGACAGCCCCCTACGAGCAGTACTTC. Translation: CASSRQTAPYEQYF.

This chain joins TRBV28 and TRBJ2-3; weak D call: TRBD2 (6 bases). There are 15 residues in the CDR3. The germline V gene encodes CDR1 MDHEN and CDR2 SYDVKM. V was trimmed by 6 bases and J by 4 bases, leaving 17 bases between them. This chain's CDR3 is CASSRFSSAPDTQYF. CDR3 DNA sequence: TGTGCCAGCAGCCGCTTTTCTAGCGCGCCAGATACGCAGTATTTT.

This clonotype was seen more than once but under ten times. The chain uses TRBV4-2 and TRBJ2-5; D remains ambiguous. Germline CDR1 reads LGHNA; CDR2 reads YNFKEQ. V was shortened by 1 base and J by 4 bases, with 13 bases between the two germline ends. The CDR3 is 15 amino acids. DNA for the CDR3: TGTGCCAGCAGCCAAGGACATCTGATGGGAGAGACCCAGTACTTC. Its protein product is CASSQGHLMGETQYF.

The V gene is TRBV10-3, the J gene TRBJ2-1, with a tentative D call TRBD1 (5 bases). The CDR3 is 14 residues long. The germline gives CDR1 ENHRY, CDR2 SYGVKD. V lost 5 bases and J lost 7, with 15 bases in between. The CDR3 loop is CAISPGGQGNEQFF. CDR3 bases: TGTGCCATCAGTCCCGGTGGGCAGGGTAATGAGCAGTTCTTC.

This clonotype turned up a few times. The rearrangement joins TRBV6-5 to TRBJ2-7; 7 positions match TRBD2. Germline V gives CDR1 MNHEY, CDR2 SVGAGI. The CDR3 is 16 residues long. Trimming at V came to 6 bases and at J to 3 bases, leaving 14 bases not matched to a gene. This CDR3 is CASSGGLGDYLYEQYF. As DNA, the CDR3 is TGTGCCAGCAGCGGCGGACTAGGGGACTACCTCTACGAGCAGTACTTC.

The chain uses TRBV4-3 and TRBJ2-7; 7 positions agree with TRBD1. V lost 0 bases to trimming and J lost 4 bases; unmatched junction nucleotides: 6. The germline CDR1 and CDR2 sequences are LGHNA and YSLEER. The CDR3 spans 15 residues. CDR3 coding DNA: TGCGCCAGCAGCCAAGATTCGCGGACAGGTTACGAGCAGTACTTC. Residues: CASSQDSRTGYEQYF.

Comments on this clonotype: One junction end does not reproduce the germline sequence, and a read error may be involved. The CDR3 here is CASHQGGGSCNEQFF. CDR3 in DNA: TGTGCCAGCCACCAGGGAGGGGGCTCCTGCAATGAGCAGTTCTTC. The genes are TRBV28 and TRBJ2-1; possibly TRBD1 or TRBD2 for D (7 bases each). The CDR3 covers 15 residues. From germline, CDR1 is MDHEN and CDR2 SYDVKM.

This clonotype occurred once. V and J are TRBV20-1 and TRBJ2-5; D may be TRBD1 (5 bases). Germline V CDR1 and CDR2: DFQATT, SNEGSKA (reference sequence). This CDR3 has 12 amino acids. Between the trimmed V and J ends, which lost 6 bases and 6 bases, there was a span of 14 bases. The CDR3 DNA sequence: TGCAGTGCCCCTTCAAGGGGAAAGACCCAGTACTTC. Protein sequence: CSAPSRGKTQYF.

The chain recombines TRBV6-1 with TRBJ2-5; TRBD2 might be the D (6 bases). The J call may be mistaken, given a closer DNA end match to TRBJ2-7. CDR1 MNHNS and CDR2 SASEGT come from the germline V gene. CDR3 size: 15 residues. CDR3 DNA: TGTGCCAGCAGTTCCCCTCAGGCGGGGATCTACGAGCAGTACTTC. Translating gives CASSSPQAGIYEQYF.

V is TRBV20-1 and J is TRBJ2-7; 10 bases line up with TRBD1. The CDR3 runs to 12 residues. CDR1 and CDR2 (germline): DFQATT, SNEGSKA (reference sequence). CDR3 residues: CNAGDRGDEQYF. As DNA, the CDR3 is TGCAATGCGGGGGACAGGGGTGATGAGCAGTACTTC.

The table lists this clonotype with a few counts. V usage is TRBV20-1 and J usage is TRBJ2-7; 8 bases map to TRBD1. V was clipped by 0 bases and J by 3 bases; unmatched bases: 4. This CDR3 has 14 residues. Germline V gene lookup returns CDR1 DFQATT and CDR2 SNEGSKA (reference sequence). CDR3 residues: CSARDPQGDYEQYF. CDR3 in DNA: TGCAGTGCTAGAGATCCACAGGGGGACTACGAGCAGTACTTC.

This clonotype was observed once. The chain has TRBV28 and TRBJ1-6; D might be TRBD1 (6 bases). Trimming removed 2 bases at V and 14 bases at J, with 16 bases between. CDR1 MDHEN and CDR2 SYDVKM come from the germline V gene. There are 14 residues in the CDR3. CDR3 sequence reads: CASSLRGPLLALHF. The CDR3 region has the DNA TGTGCCAGCAGTTTACGGGGGCCCCTTTTGGCCCTCCACTTT.

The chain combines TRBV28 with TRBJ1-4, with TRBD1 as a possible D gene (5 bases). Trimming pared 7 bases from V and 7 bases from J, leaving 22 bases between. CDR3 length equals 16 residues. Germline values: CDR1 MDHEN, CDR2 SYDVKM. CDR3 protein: CASKTLPRASGEKLFF. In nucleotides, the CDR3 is TGTGCCAGCAAAACACTTCCCAGGGCATCGGGTGAAAAACTGTTTTTT.

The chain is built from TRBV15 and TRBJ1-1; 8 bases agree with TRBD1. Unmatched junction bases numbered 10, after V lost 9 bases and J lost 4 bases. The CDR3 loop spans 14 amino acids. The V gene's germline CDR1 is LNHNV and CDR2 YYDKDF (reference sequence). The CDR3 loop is CATTQQGGITEAFF. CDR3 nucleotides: TGTGCCACTACCCAACAGGGGGGCATCACTGAAGCTTTCTTT.

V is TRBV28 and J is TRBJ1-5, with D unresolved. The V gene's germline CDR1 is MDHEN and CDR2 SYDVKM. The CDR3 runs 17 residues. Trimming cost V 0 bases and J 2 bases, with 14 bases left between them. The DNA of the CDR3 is TGTGCCAGCAGTTTATGGAGCGGTCGACCGGGCAATCAGCCCCAGCATTTT. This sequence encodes CASSLWSGRPGNQPQHF.